A selection of T cell receptor beta chains follows, all from one sample in a study of blood T cell repertoires in COVID-19. Only in-frame clones appear in the TCRdb table, and some are missing; sequencing was by immunoSEQ multiplex PCR. The table has about 210,000 clones, over 80% seen once. Sequences were obtained from peripheral blood. These receptors originate from a man aged 60 to 75 with COVID-19, enrolled during active disease. The CDR3 runs from the conserved cysteine through the conserved F or W. A D gene is named only where the DNA matches it firmly. Clone size appears in some rows only: once, few, many, or a class for an expanded clone.

J gene | D gene | V gene | clone size | CDR3 DNA | CDR3 protein
TRBJ2-5 | NA | TRBV19 | NA | TGTGCCAGTAGTTACATTAAGGGGGAGACCCAGTACTTC | CASSYIKGETQYF
TRBJ1-2 | NA | TRBV6-5 | NA | TGTGCCAGCAGTTACTCGGGCCGGGAGGGTGGCTACACCTTC | CASSYSGREGGYTF
TRBJ1-3 | NA | TRBV9 | NA | TGTGCCAGCAGCGCCACAGGTTCGGGAAACACCATATATTTT | CASSATGSGNTIYF
TRBJ2-7 | NA | TRBV29-1 | NA | TGCAGCGTTGAGGGCAGCTCCTACGAGCAGTACTTC | CSVEGSSYEQYF
TRBJ1-6 | TRBD1 | TRBV10-3 | NA | TGTGCCATCAGTCCGGACAGGGGGGTTTCACCCCTCCACTTT | CAISPDRGVSPLHF
TRBJ1-1 | NA | TRBV19 | NA | TGTGCCAGTAGTATCGAAGGGGCGAAAATGAACACTGAAGCTTTCTTT | CASSIEGAKMNTEAFF
TRBJ1-1 | NA | TRBV30 | once | TGTGCCTGGACGGCGGCGATGAACACTGAAGCTTTCTTT | CAWTAAMNTEAFF
TRBJ2-2 | TRBD1 | TRBV6-1 | NA | TGTGCCAGCAGGGAAGACAGGGGCCGAACCGGGGAGCTGTTTTTT | CASREDRGRTGELFF
TRBJ1-1 | NA | TRBV3-1/TRBV3-2 | NA | TGTGCCAGCAGCCAAGGACAGTTGAACACTGAAGCTTTCTTT | CASSQGQLNTEAFF
TRBJ1-1 | NA | TRBV30 | NA | TGTGCCTGGAGAGCTGGTATGAACACTGAAGCTTTCTTT | CAWRAGMNTEAFF
TRBJ1-4 | NA | TRBV14 | NA | TGTGCCAGCAGTCGGATCACAGGGACTAATGAAAAACTGTTTTTT | CASSRITGTNEKLFF